The following is a T cell receptor (beta chain) sequence with its context. In the original processing: Reference gene primer amplification gave nucleated cell count estimates. The method was immunoSEQ multiplex PCR; TCRdb's version includes in-frame clones alone and lacks a portion of them. That table gives V, J and clone size, and the DNA gave D and trimming. The data hold under 200,000 clones, with around nine tenths observed a single time. Living in 25 or so US areas, the participants were between roughly 18 and 90 years of age. Participant reports of clinical history set cohort assignment. This sample was taken from a study of blood T cell repertoires in COVID-19. Overall study context: In each case, the material was cDNA or gDNA derived from T cells, B-cell-depleted T cells, or PBMCs.

V was clipped by 6 bases and J by 7 bases; unmatched bases: 8. Germline V gene data show CDR1 as MNHEY and CDR2 as SVGEGT. The CDR3 spans 15 residues. The sample comprised PBMCs or T cells enriched from blood (not recorded which). This receptor was taken from a woman in her fifties or sixties who had recovered from COVID-19. The chain employs TRBV6-2 or TRBV6-3 and TRBJ1-4, with TRBD1 identical over 10 bases. CDR3 sequence: CASRPDGTGVEKLFF. The DNA of the CDR3 is TGTGCCAGCAGACCTGACGGGACAGGGGTTGAAAAACTGTTTTTT.